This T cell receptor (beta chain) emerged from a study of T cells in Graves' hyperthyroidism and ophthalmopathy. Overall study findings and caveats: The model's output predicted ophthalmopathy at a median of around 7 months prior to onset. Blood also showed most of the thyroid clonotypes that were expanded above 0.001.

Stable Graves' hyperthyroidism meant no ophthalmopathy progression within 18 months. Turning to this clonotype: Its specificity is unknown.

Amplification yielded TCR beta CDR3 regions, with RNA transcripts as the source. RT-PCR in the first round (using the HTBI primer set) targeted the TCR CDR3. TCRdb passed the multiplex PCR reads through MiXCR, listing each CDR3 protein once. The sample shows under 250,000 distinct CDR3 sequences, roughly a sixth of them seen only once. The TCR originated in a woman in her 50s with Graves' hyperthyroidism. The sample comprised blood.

The CDR3 sequence: CASSTGGWNTEAFF. For the CDR3, the DNA is TGTGCCAGCAGTACCGGGGGGTGGAACACTGAAGCTTTCTTT. The chain joins TRBV7-9 to TRBJ1-1, with D perhaps matching TRBD1 (5 bases). Per the germline V gene, CDR1 is SEHNR and CDR2 is FQNEAQ (reference sequence). V lost 6 bases, J lost 1 base, and 12 bases lay in between. CDR3 length equals 14 residues.